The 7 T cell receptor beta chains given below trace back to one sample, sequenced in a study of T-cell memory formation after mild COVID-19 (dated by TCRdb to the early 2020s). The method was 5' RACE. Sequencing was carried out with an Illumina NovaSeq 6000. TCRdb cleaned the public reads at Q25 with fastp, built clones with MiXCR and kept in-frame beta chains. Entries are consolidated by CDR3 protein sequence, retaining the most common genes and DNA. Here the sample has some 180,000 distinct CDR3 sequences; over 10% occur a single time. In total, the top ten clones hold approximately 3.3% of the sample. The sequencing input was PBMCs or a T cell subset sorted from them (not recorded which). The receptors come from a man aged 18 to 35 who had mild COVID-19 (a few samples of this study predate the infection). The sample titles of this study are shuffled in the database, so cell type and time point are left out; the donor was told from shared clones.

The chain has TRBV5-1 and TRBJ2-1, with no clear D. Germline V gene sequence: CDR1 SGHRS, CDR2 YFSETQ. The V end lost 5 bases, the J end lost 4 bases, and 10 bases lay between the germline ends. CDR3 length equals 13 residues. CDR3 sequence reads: CASSADFYNEQFF. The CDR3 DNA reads TGCGCCAGCAGTGCCGACTTTTACAATGAGCAGTTCTTC.

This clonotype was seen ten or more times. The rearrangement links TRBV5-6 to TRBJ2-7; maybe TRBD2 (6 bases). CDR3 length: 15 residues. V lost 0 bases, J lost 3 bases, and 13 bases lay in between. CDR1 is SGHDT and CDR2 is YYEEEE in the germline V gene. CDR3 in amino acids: CASSLVRAGNYEQYF. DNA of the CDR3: TGTGCCAGCAGCTTGGTGCGTGCGGGGAACTACGAGCAGTACTTC.

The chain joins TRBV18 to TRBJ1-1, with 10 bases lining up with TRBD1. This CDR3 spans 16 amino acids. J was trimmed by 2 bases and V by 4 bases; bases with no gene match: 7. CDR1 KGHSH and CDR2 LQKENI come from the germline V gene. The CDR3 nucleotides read TGTGCCAGCTCACGTACCGGGACAGGGGAAAACACTGAAGCTTTCTTT. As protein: CASSRTGTGENTEAFF.

The CDR3 coding sequence is TGTGCCAGCACCGTTTTAAACACCGGGGAGCTGTTTTTT. It yields the protein CASTVLNTGELFF. The V gene is TRBV28, the J gene TRBJ2-2; D gene ambiguous. Germline assignment: CDR1 MDHEN and CDR2 SYDVKM. CDR3 length: 13 amino acids. The V end lost 7 bases, the J end lost 2 bases, and 8 bases lay between the germline ends.

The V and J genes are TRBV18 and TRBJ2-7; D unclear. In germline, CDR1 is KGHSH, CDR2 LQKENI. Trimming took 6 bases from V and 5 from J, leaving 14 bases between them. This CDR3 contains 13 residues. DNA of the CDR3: TGTGCCAGCTCTTTAGGGATTCAAGACGAGCAGTACGTC. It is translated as CASSLGIQDEQYV.

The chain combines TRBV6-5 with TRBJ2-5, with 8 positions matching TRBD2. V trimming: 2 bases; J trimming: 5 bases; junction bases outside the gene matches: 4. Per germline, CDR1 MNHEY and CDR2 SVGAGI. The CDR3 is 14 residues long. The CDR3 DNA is TGTGCCAGCAGTTACATGGGGACTAGTGAGACCCAGTACTTC. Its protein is CASSYMGTSETQYF.

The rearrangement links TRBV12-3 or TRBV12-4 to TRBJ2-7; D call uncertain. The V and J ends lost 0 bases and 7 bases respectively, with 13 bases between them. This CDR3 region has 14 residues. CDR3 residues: CASSLAQRAEEQYF. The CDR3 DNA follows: TGTGCCAGCAGTTTAGCGCAAAGGGCGGAGGAGCAGTACTTC.